This T cell receptor beta chain was retrieved from a study of graft-versus-host responses after intestinal transplantation. Using immunoSEQ multiplex PCR, the repertoire was profiled, and TCRdb retains in-frame clones only, with some absent. The sample shows over 65,000 clones, 91% of them seen only once. The CDR3 length is 16 residues. Germline CDR1 and CDR2: SGHTA and FQGNSA. V shed 5 bases and J shed 1 base, with 17 bases lying between them. Turning to this clone: As yet, its antigen is unknown.

The sequences come from unstimulated CD4+ T cells sorted from spleen or lymph node cells, collected before intestinal transplant. The chain joins TRBV7-2 to TRBJ2-5; a weak D match, TRBD2 (7 bases). The receptor comes from a human donor who received an intestinal transplant. CDR3 sequence reads: CASSQWRGGTQETQYF. In DNA, the CDR3 is TGTGCCAGCAGCCAATGGAGGGGGGGAACCCAAGAGACCCAGTACTTC.